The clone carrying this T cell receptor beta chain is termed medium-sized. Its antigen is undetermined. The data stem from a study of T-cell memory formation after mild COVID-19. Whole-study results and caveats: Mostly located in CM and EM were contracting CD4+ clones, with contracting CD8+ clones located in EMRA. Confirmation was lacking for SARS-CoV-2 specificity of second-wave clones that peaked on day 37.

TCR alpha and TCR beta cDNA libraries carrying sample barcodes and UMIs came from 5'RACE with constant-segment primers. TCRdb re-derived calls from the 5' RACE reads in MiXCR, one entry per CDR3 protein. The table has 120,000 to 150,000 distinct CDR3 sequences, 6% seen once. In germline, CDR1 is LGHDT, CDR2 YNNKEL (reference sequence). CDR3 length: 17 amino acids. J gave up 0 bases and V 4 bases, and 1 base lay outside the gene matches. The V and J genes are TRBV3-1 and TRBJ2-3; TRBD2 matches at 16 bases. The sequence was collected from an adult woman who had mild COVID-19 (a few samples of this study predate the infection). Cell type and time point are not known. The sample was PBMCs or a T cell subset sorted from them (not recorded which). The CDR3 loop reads CASSRGLAGGSTDTQYF. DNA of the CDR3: TGTGCCAGCAGCCGGGGACTAGCGGGGGGGAGCACAGATACGCAGTATTTT.